One sample yielded the 14 T cell receptor beta chains listed below, sequenced in a study of T cells and Merkel cell carcinoma outcomes. Libraries were prepared by immunoSEQ multiplex PCR; TCRdb keeps only in-frame clonotypes and omits some of them. Found here are 5,000 to 8,000 clones, 90% of them singletons; the top ten hold around 2.7%. The specimen was tumor tissue from Merkel cell carcinoma. The receptors originated from a human donor with Merkel cell carcinoma.

The chain recombines TRBV30 with TRBJ2-1, with 7 bases that match TRBD2. Germline CDR1 GTSNPN, CDR2 SVGIG (reference sequence). V was pared by 2 bases and J by 5 bases, with 6 bases of the junction left unmatched. The CDR3 spans 14 residues. The CDR3 region has the DNA TGTGCCTGGAGTAAGGGAGGGTGGGACAATGAGCAGTTCTTC. It specifies CAWSKGGWDNEQFF.

The V gene is TRBV5-1, the J gene TRBJ1-1, with D possibly being TRBD1 (5 bases). This CDR3 region has 16 residues. The V end was cut by 0 bases, the J end by 1 base, with 13 bases between. Germline V gene sequence: CDR1 SGHRS, CDR2 YFSETQ. The CDR3 DNA is TGCGCCAGCAGCTTGGGTCAGGGCGGCGAGAACACTGAAGCTTTCTTT. Translated: CASSLGQGGENTEAFF.

This sequence joins TRBV9 and TRBJ1-1; D ambiguous. The CDR3 runs to 13 residues. Germline CDR1 and CDR2: SGDLS and YYNGEE. The ends were cut back, 4 bases at V and 2 bases at J, with 9 bases in the middle. The CDR3 DNA reads TGTGCCAGCAGCATACAACAAAACACTGAAGCTTTCTTT. Encoded protein: CASSIQQNTEAFF.

The chain links TRBV9 to TRBJ1-6, with D perhaps matching TRBD1 (6 bases). CDR1 is SGDLS and CDR2 is YYNGEE in the germline V gene. The CDR3 consists of 15 residues. V was pared by 4 bases and J by 7 bases, with 15 bases between. In DNA form, the CDR3 reads TGTGCCAGCAGCCCACAGGGACTTAGGAATTCACCCCTCCACTTT. This translates into CASSPQGLRNSPLHF.

This clone has a handful of counts. CDR3 sequence: CASSAGLATDTQYF. CDR3 sequence (DNA): TGTGCCAGCTCAGCGGGACTAGCGACAGATACGCAGTATTTT. This chain connects TRBV18 to TRBJ2-3, with 10 bases matching TRBD2. The V gene's germline CDR1 is KGHSH and CDR2 LQKENI. This CDR3 is 14 amino acids long. J lost 3 bases, V lost 5 bases, and 2 bases had no gene match. Supplemented by reference TRBV18 and TRBJ2-3, the full variable domain reads NAGVMQNPRHLVRRRGQEARLRCSPMKGHSHVYWYRQLPEEGLKFMVYLQKENIIDESGMPKERFSAEFPKEGPSILRIQQVVRGDSAAYFCASSAGLATDTQYFGPGTRLTVL.

The gene calls are TRBV20-1 and TRBJ2-3; D is undetermined. Germline V gene sequence: CDR1 DFQATT, CDR2 SNEGSKA (reference sequence). The CDR3 is 11 amino acids. The ends were cut back, 6 bases at V and 4 bases at J, with 8 bases in the middle. The CDR3: CSAGAPDTQYF. The CDR3 DNA is TGCAGTGCCGGAGCCCCAGATACGCAGTATTTT.

This sequence joins TRBV18 and TRBJ1-1; D uncertain. The V end was cut by 2 bases, the J end by 5 bases, with 12 bases between. This CDR3 is 14 amino acids long. Germline CDR1 and CDR2: KGHSH and LQKENI. CDR3 in amino acids: CASSPDGHQTEAFF. As DNA, the CDR3 is TGTGCCAGCTCACCAGACGGGCATCAGACTGAAGCTTTCTTT.

The chain has TRBV18 and TRBJ2-1; 8 nucleotides agree with TRBD2. Germline V lookup: CDR1 KGHSH, CDR2 LQKENI. The CDR3 totals 17 residues. V gave up 2 bases and J gave up 2 bases; unmatched junction bases: 8. In nucleotides, the CDR3 is TGTGCCAGCTCACCAGGTGGCGGGGGGAAAGCCTACAATGAGCAGTTCTTC. It translates to CASSPGGGGKAYNEQFF.

The CDR3 DNA is TGTGCCAGCAGTTTCAACTACGAGCAGTACTTC. Its protein product is CASSFNYEQYF. V is TRBV28 and J is TRBJ2-7; D call uncertain. In germline, CDR1 is MDHEN, CDR2 SYDVKM. Deletions cut 3 bases from V and 3 bases from J, with 3 bases between. There are 11 residues in the CDR3.

The CDR3 loop is CAWSVDGFGNQPQHF. CDR3 bases: TGTGCCTGGAGTGTAGACGGGTTTGGCAATCAGCCCCAGCATTTT. This chain links TRBV30 with TRBJ1-5; D is undetermined. CDR1 and CDR2 from the germline V gene are GTSNPN and SVGIG (reference sequence). The CDR3 loop spans 15 amino acids. The germline V and J ends were trimmed by 0 bases and 2 bases, with 11 bases remaining between them.

This chain joins TRBV2 and TRBJ1-6; D is unresolved. The CDR3 contains 16 residues. V gave up 6 bases and J gave up 6 bases, with 18 bases separating them. Germline V gene sequence: CDR1 SNHLY, CDR2 FYNNEI. The CDR3 reads CASRYSLESSNSPLHF. CDR3 DNA sequence: TGTGCCAGCAGGTATAGCCTGGAATCTTCTAATTCACCCCTCCACTTT.

J is TRBJ1-1 and V is TRBV18, with no clear D. The CDR3 is 13 amino acids. The germline V and J ends were trimmed by 4 bases and 0 bases, with 6 bases remaining between them. Germline V gene sequence: CDR1 KGHSH, CDR2 LQKENI. Here the CDR3 DNA reads TGTGCCAGCTCACGCGGCATGAACACTGAAGCTTTCTTT. Translating gives CASSRGMNTEAFF. The whole variable domain, filled in from reference TRBV18 and TRBJ1-1, reads NAGVMQNPRHLVRRRGQEARLRCSPMKGHSHVYWYRQLPEEGLKFMVYLQKENIIDESGMPKERFSAEFPKEGPSILRIQQVVRGDSAAYFCASSRGMNTEAFFGQGTRLTVV.

The J gene is TRBJ1-4, the V gene TRBV18; possible D gene TRBD1, 5 bases. Germline V gives CDR1 KGHSH, CDR2 LQKENI. V dropped 6 bases and J dropped 7 bases, with 18 bases sitting between them. The CDR3 extends over 15 amino acids. The DNA of the CDR3 is TGTGCCAGCTCCACCGGCGGGGCGCAGGGTGAAAAACTGTTTTTT. Translating it yields CASSTGGAQGEKLFF.

V gene TRBV4-2 combines with J gene TRBJ2-3, with TRBD2 matching over 11 bases. CDR3 length: 19 residues. J was trimmed by 0 bases and V by 0 bases; bases with no gene match: 8. Germline values: CDR1 LGHNA, CDR2 YNFKEQ. Written as DNA, the CDR3 is TGTGCCAGCAGCCAAGATTTCCTAGCGGGGGGACGTAGCACAGATACGCAGTATTTT. It specifies CASSQDFLAGGRSTDTQYF.